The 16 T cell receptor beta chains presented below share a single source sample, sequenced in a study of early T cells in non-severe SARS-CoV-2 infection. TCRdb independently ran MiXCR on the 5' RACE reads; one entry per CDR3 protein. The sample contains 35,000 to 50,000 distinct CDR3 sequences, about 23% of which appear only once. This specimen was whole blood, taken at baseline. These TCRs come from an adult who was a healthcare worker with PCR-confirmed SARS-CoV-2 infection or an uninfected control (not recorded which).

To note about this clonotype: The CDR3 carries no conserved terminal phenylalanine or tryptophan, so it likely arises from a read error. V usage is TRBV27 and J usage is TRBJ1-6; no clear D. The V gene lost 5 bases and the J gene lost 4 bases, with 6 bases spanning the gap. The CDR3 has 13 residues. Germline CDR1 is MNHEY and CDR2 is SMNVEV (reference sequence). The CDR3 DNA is TGTGCCAGCAGTCGGGGTTATAATTCACCCCTCCACTAT. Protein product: CASSRGYNSPLHY.

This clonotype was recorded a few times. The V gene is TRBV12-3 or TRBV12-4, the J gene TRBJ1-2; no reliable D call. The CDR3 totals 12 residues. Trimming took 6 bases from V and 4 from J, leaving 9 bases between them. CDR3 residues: CASSPHGYGYTF. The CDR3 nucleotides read TGTGCCAGCAGCCCCCACGGCTATGGCTACACCTTC.

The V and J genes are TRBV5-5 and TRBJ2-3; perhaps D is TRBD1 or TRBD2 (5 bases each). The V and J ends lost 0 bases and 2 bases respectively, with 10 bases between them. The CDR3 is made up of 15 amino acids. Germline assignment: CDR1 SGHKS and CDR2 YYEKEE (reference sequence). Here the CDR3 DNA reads TGTGCCAGCAGCTTGGGTCTGGGGGACACAGATACGCAGTATTTT. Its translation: CASSLGLGDTDTQYF.

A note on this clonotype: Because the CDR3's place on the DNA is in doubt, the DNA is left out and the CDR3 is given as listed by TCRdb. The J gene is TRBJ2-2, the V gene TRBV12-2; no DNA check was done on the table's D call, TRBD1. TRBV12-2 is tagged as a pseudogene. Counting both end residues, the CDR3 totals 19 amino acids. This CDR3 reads CASRLRDRGIVRTPGSCFF.

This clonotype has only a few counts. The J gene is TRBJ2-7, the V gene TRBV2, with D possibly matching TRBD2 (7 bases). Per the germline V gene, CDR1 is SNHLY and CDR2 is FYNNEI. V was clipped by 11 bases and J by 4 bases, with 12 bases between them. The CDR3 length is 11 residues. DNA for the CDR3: TGTGCCGGCGGGGGCCCTTACGAGCAGTACTTC. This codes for CAGGGPYEQYF.

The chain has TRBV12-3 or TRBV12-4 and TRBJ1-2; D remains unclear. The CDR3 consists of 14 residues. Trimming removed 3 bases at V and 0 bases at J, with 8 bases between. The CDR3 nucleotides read TGTGCCAGCAGTTTTCGGGAGACTAACTATGGCTACACCTTC. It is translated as CASSFRETNYGYTF.

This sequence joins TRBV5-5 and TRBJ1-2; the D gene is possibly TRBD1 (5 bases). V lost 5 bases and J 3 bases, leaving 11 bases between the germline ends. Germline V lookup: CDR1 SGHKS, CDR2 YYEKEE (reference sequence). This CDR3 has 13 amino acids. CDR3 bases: TGTGCCAGCAGTCGTCAGGGAGACTATGGCTACACCTTC. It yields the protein CASSRQGDYGYTF.

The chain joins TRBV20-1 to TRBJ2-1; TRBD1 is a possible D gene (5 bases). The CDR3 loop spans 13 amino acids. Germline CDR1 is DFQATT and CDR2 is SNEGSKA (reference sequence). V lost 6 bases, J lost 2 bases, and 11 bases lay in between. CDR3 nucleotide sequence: TGCAGTGCCCCGCAGGGCCCCTACAATGAGCAGTTCTTC. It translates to CSAPQGPYNEQFF.

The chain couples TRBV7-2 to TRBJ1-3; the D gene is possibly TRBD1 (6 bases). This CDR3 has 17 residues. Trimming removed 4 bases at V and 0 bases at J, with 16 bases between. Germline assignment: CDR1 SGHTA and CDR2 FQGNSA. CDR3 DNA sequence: TGTGCCAGCAGCTCCTCCCCCGGACAGCTCTCTGGAAACACCATATATTTT. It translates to CASSSSPGQLSGNTIYF.

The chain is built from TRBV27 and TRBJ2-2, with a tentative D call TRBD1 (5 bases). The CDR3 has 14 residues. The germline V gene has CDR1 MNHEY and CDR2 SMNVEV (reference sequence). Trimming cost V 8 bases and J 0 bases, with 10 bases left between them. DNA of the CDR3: TGTGCCAGCGGGTGGACAACGAACACCGGGGAGCTGTTTTTT. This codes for CASGWTTNTGELFF.

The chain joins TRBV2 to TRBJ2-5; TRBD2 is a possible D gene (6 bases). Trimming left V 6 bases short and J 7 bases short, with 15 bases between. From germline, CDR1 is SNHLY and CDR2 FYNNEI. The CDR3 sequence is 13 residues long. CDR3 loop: CASRGTDFGTQYF. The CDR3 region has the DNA TGTGCCAGCAGAGGGACTGACTTCGGGACCCAGTACTTC. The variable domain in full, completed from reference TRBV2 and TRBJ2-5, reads EPEVTQTPSHQVTQMGQEVILRCVPISNHLYFYWYRQILGQKVEFLVSFYNNEISEKSEIFDDQFSVERPDGSNFTLKIRSTKLEDSAMYFCASRGTDFGTQYFGPGTRLLVL.

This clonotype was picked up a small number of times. The CDR3 spells CASSLTGINEAFF. Written as DNA, the CDR3 is TGTGCCAGCAGCCTGACAGGGATAAATGAAGCTTTCTTT. The chain employs TRBV11-2 and TRBJ1-1; 7 bases align to TRBD1. This CDR3 spans 13 amino acids. Germline V gives CDR1 SGHAT, CDR2 FQNNGV. The junction had 7 bases not matched to a gene; V was cut back by 5 bases and J by 7 bases.

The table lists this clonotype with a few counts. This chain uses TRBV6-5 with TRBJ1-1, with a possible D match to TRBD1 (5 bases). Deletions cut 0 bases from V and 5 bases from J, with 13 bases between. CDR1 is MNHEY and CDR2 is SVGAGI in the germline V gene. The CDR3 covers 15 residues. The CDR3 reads CASSYSQGGGTEAFF. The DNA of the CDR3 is TGTGCCAGCAGTTACTCGCAGGGTGGAGGGACTGAAGCTTTCTTT.

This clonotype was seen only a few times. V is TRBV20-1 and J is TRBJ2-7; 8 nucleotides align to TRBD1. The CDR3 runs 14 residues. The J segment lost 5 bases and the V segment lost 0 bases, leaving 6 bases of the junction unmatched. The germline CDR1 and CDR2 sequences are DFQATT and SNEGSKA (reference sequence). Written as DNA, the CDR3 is TGCAGTGCTAGAGACGGACAGGGTAACAACGAGCAGTACTTC. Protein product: CSARDGQGNNEQYF.

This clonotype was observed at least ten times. Here the CDR3 DNA reads TGCGCCAGCAGCTTGTCGTCTAGCACAGATACGCAGTATTTT. This gives the protein CASSLSSSTDTQYF. This chain uses TRBV5-1 with TRBJ2-3; no firm D call. The germline V and J ends were trimmed by 1 base and 0 bases, with 6 bases remaining between them. There are 14 residues in the CDR3. CDR1 and CDR2 from the germline V gene are SGHRS and YFSETQ.

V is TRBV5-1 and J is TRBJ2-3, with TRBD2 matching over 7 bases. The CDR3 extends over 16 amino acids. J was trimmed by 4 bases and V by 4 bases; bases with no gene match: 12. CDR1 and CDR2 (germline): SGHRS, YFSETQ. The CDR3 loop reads CASSPGLEVLADTQYF. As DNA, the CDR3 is TGCGCCAGCAGCCCCGGACTAGAGGTTTTGGCAGATACGCAGTATTTT.